Included here is one T cell receptor (beta chain) sequence, with context. This clone was seen only once. It lacks a known antigen. Base qualities were left out, and no much larger clone turns up one base away. This entry is derived from a study of shared T cell receptors in the human thymus (dated by TCRdb to about 2021). For the study in its entirety: The study examined how the human thymus generates shared, self-reactive T-cell receptor alpha chains.

CDR1 MNHEY and CDR2 SMNVEV are derived from the germline V gene (reference sequence). V is clipped by 3 bases and J by 0 bases, and the sequence between their germline boundaries is 26 bases long. The CDR3 contains 20 residues, cysteine and phenylalanine counted. Solely the CDR3 DNA is kept, with 60 bases framed from the first base. The library was made by the immunoSEQ multiplex PCR assay. In its TCRdb copy, this immuneACCESS table keeps in-frame sequences only and misses some clones. Where compared with another copy, unresolved V genes explain less than half of these, and the others have no known cause. Within this sample are 700,000 or so clones, with approximately 85% of them counted one time only. The ten largest clones capture about 0.0098% of the sample. The same specimen was also included in a second study, on human thymus T cells. The second publication reports: Immunologically healthy infants undergoing open corrective cardiac surgery for congenital heart defects in Finland were used as donors. The thymus tissue came from surgical resects taken out during corrective cardiac surgery. V and J gene segment usage appeared biased in both thymic and peripheral blood repertoires. The related research reported highly overlapping thymic TCR repertoires among unrelated individuals. The study characterized TCR alpha and beta repertoires from under ten infant thymus samples and a few related peripheral blood samples. The cohort included a handful of male and a couple of female infants, with donor ages spanning 7 to 244 days. After being mechanically released from the tissue, thymocytes were kept at -70 degrees C in pellets of about 8.5-30 million cells. Genomic DNA was extracted from frozen cell pellets with a QIAsymphony instrument. Using the immunoSEQ multiplex PCR assay, the TCRB and TCRAD loci were amplified from a standardized quantity of quality-controlled genomic DNA. The amplicons spanned the V(D)J region and were long enough to cover the CDR3 and allow V and J genes to be identified. The amplicons were sequenced on an Illumina platform via the commercial immunoSEQ service. Primer bias and sequencing errors were corrected using previously described methods, and TCRAD and TCRB definitions followed the IMGT database. immunoSEQ Analyzer 3.0 and VDJTools were used for repertoire analysis, which covered basic statistics, V/J segment usage, diversity estimates, rarefaction and pairwise overlap. Chao1, ChaoE, Efron-Thisted, Shannon and inverse Simpson indices were used to estimate diversity, which was also estimated on datasets down-sampled to the smallest sample. Repertoire overlap was assessed by strict matching of CDR3 nucleotide sequence, V gene and J gene, and clustering was done by Jaccard-based multidimensional scaling. On average, thymus samples gave 750,000 to 950,000 unique TCRB clonotypes, whereas blood samples gave about 84,000.

In this chain, TRBV27 is recombined with TRBJ1-2; matching of 6 bases hints at TRBD1 as the D gene. This clonotype originated in a girl under three years old with a congenital heart defect. Donor details come from another sample of the same person, matched by shared clones. What was sequenced was thymocytes. The nucleotides read TGTGCCAGCAGTTTGGTCCCCGGGACACACTATAGAATCACTAACTATGGCTACACCTTC. Its amino acids are CASSLVPGTHYRITNYGYTF.